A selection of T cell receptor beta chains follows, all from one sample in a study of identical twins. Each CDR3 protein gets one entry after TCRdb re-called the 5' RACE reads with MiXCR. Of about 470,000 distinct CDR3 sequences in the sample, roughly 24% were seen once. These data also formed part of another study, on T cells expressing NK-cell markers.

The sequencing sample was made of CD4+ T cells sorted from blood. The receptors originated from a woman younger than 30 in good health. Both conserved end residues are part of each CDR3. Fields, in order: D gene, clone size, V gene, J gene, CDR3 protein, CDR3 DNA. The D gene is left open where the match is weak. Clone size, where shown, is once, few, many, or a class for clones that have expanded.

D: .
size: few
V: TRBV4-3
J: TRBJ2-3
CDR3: CASSQERGRDTQYF
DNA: TGCGCCAGCAGCCAAGAAAGAGGCCGCGATACGCAGTATTTT

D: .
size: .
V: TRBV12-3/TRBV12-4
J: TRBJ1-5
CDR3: CASSFAGSGFNQPQHF
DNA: TGTGCCAGCAGTTTCGCCGGCAGCGGGTTCAATCAGCCCCAGCATTTT

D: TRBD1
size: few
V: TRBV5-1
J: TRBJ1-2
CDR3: CASSLGQGWYGYTF
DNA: TGCGCCAGCAGCTTGGGACAGGGGTGGTATGGCTACACCTTC

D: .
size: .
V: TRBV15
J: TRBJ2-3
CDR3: CATSRDFQRVTDTQYF
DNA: TGTGCCACCAGCAGAGATTTCCAGCGTGTCACAGATACGCAGTATTTT

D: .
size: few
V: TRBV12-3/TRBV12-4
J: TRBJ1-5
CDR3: CASSFGAINNQPQHF
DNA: TGTGCCAGCAGTTTCGGAGCCATAAACAATCAGCCCCAGCATTTT

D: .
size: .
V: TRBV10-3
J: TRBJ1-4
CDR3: CAISDPGATNEKLFF
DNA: TGTGCCATCAGCGACCCGGGGGCAACTAATGAAAAACTGTTTTTT

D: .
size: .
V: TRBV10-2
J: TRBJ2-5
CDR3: CASSESIGRSETQYF
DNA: TGCGCCAGCAGTGAGTCGATAGGGCGGTCGGAGACCCAGTACTTC

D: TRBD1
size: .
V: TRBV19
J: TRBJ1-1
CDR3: CASSTIDRDTEAFF
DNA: TGTGCCAGTAGTACCATCGACAGGGACACTGAAGCTTTCTTT

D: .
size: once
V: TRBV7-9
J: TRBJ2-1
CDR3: CASSPSPEPYNEQFF
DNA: TGTGCCAGCAGCCCCTCCCCCGAGCCCTACAATGAGCAGTTCTTC

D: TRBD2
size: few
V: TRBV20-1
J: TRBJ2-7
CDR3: CSAPLRRESYEQYF
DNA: TGCAGTGCCCCTCTTAGGCGGGAGTCCTACGAGCAGTACTTC

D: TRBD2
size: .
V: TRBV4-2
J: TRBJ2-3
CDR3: CASSQQLRGGTDTQYF
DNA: TGTGCCAGCAGCCAACAGTTACGGGGGGGCACAGATACGCAGTATTTT

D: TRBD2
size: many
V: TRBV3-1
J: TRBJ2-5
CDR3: CASSHWRTSGSQETQYF
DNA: TGTGCCAGCAGCCACTGGAGGACTAGCGGCAGCCAAGAGACCCAGTACTTC

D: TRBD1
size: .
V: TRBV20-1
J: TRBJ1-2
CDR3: CSATLRTGYGYTF
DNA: TGCAGTGCCACCCTACGGACAGGATATGGCTACACCTTC

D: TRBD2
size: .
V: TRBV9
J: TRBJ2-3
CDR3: CASSVAAGDWADTQYF
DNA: TGTGCCAGCAGCGTAGCTGCGGGAGATTGGGCAGATACGCAGTATTTT

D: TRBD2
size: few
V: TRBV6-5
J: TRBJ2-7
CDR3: CASSYRNRAGYEQYF
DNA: TGTGCCAGCAGTTACAGGAACAGAGCGGGGTACGAGCAGTACTTC

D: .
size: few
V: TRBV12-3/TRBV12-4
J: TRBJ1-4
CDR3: CASKNREATNEKLFF
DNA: TGTGCCAGCAAAAACCGGGAAGCAACTAATGAAAAACTGTTTTTT

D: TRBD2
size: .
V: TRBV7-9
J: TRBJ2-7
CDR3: CASSLERTSHEQYF
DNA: TGTGCCAGCAGCCTCGAGAGGACTAGCCACGAGCAGTACTTC

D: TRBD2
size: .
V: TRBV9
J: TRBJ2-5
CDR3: CASSVGLAERETQYF
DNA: TGTGCCAGCAGCGTAGGACTAGCGGAGCGTGAGACCCAGTACTTC

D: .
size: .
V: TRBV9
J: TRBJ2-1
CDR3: CASSIPGGFNEQFF
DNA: TGTGCCAGCAGCATTCCCGGAGGGTTCAATGAGCAGTTCTTC

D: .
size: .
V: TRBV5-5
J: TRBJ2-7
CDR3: CASSLLGDPYEQYF
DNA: TGTGCCAGCAGCTTGTTAGGCGATCCCTACGAGCAGTACTTC

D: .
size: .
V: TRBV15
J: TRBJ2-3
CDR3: CATSRDGGSTDTQYF
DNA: TGTGCCACCAGCAGAGACGGGGGAAGCACAGATACGCAGTATTTT

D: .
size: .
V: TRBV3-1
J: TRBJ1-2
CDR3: CASSQDVWGDGYTF
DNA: TGTGCCAGCAGCCAAGATGTCTGGGGGGATGGCTACACCTTC

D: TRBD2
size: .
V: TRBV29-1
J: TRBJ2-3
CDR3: CSGRAGGTTDTQYF
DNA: TGCAGTGGTCGGGCGGGAGGTACCACAGATACGCAGTATTTT

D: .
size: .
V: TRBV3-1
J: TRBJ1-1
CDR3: CASSQGWAFTEAFF
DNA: TGTGCCAGCAGCCAAGGTTGGGCGTTTACTGAAGCTTTCTTT

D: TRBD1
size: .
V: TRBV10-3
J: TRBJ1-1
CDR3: CASSGTGDSTEAFF
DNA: TGTGCCAGCTCCGGGACAGGGGATAGCACTGAAGCTTTCTTT

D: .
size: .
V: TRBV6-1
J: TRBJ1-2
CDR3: CASSRGLGSGYTF
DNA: TGTGCCAGCAGCCGGGGATTGGGAAGCGGCTACACCTTC

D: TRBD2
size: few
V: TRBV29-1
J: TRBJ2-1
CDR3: CSLRALAGGSHSYNEQFF
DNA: TGCAGCTTGAGGGCACTAGCGGGAGGTTCTCACTCCTACAATGAGCAGTTCTTC

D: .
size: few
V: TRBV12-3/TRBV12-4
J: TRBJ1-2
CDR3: CASSLDSNYGYTF
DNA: TGTGCCAGCAGTTTGGACAGTAACTATGGCTACACCTTC

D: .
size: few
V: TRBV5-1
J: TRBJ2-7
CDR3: CASSPLQGNYEQYF
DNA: TGCGCCAGCAGCCCCCTCCAGGGAAACTACGAGCAGTACTTC

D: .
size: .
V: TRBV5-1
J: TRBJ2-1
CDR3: CASSLDRREQFF
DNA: TGCGCCAGCAGCCTAGACCGGCGTGAGCAGTTCTTC

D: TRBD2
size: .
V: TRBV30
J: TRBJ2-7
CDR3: CAWSLSRQRGSSYEQYF
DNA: TGTGCCTGGAGCCTGTCTCGTCAGCGGGGGAGCTCCTACGAGCAGTACTTC

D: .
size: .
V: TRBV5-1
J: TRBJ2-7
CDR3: CASCLRPPSQQYF
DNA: TGCGCCAGCTGTCTACGCCCACCTTCGCAGCAGTACTTC

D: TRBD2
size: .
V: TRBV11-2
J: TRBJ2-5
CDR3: CASSATSGGGETQYF
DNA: TGTGCCAGCAGCGCAACTAGCGGGGGCGGTGAGACCCAGTACTTC

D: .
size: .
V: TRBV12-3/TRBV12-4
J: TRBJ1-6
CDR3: CASSLSLGGSPLHF
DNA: TGTGCCAGCAGTTTGTCCCTTGGAGGTTCACCCCTCCACTTT

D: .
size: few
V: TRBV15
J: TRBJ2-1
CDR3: CATSREGAGHQFF
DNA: TGTGCCACCAGCAGAGAAGGCGCAGGCCACCAGTTCTTC

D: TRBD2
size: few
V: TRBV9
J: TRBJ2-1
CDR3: CASSVGLAGGGPFREQFF
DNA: TGTGCCAGCAGCGTAGGACTAGCGGGAGGGGGGCCCTTTAGGGAGCAGTTCTTC

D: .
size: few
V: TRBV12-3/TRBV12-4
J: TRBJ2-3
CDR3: CASSFLGSDTQYF
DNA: TGTGCCAGCAGTTTTTTAGGGTCAGATACGCAGTATTTT

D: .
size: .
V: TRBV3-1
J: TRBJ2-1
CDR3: CASSPSWGGQNEQFF
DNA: TGTGCCAGCAGCCCTTCGTGGGGGGGCCAAAATGAGCAGTTCTTC

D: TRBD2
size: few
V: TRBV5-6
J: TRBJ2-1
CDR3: CASSSGTKINEQFF
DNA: TGTGCCAGCAGCTCAGGGACTAAAATCAATGAGCAGTTCTTC

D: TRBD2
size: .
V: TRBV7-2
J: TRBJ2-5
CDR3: CASRAGLAGGKTQYF
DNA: TGTGCCAGCAGAGCCGGACTAGCGGGGGGGAAGACCCAGTACTTC

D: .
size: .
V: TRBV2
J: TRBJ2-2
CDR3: CASSPLTGTGELFF
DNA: TGTGCCAGCAGTCCCCTGACGGGAACCGGGGAGCTGTTTTTT

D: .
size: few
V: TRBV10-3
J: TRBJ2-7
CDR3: CAIGTNYEQYF
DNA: TGTGCCATCGGCACTAACTACGAGCAGTACTTC

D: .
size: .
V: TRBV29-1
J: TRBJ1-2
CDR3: CSVGGRAGYGYTF
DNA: TGCAGCGTTGGCGGCAGGGCGGGCTATGGCTACACCTTC

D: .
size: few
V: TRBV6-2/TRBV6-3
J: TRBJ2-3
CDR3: CASSWADATDTQYF
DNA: TGTGCCAGCAGTTGGGCCGATGCCACAGATACGCAGTATTTT

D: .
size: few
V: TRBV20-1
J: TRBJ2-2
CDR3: CSARGRGQSTGELFF
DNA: TGCAGTGCTAGGGGGAGGGGGCAAAGCACCGGGGAGCTGTTTTTT

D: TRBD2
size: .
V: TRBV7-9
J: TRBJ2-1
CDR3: CASSFNREGLGEQFF
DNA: TGTGCCAGCAGCTTCAATCGGGAGGGCCTTGGTGAGCAGTTCTTC

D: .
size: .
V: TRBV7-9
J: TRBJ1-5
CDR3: CASRPGGGPQHF
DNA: TGTGCCAGCAGACCAGGAGGGGGGCCCCAGCATTTT

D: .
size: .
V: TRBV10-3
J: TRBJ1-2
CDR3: CAISENSRDGYTF
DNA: TGTGCCATCAGTGAGAACTCCCGAGATGGCTACACCTTC

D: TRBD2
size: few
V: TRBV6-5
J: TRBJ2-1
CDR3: CASSYSVFPAGEGNEQFF
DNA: TGTGCCAGCAGTTACTCGGTGTTTCCAGCGGGAGAAGGAAATGAGCAGTTCTTC

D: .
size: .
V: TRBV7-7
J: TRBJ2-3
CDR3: CASSLVVVSAVQDTQYF
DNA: TGTGCCAGCAGCTTAGTGGTCGTCAGCGCCGTCCAAGATACGCAGTATTTT

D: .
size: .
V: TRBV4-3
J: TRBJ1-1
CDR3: CASSRDDTEAFF
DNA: TGCGCCAGCAGCCGGGACGACACCGAAGCTTTCTTT

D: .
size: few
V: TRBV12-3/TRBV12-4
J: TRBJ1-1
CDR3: CASSLDGGRGAFF
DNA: TGTGCCAGCAGTTTAGATGGGGGGCGCGGAGCTTTCTTT

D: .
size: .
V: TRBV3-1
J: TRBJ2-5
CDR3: CASSRTEETQYF
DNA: TGTGCCAGCAGTCGGACAGAAGAGACCCAGTACTTC

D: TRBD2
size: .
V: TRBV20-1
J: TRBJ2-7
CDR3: CSAKRPGLAANYEQYF
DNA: TGCAGTGCTAAGCGGCCGGGACTAGCGGCAAACTACGAGCAGTACTTC

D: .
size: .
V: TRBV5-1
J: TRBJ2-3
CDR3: CASSLDVGARSTDTQYF
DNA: TGCGCCAGCAGCTTGGATGTCGGGGCCCGATCGACAGATACGCAGTATTTT

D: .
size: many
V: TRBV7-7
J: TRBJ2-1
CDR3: CASSLEQYNEQFF
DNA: TGTGCCAGCAGCTTAGAGCAGTACAATGAGCAGTTCTTC

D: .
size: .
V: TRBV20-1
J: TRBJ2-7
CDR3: CSARNGNSYEQYF
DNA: TGCAGTGCTCGGAACGGGAACTCCTACGAGCAGTACTTC